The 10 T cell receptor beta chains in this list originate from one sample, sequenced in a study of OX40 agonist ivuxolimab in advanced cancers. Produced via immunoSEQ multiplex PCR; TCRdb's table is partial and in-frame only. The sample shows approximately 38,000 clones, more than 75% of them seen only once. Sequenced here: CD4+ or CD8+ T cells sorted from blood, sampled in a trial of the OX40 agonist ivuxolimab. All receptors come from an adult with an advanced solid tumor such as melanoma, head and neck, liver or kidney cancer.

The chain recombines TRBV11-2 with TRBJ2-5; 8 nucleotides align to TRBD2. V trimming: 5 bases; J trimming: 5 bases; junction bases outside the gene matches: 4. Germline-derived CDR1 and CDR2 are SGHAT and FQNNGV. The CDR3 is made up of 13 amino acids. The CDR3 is CASSLRLAETQYF. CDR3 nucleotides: TGTGCCAGCAGCCTGAGACTAGCGGAGACCCAGTACTTC.

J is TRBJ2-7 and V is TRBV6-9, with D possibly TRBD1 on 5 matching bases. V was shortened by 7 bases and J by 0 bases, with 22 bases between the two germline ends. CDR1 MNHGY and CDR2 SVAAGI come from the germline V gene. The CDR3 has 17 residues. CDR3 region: CASISGAATSSSYEQYF. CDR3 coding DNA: TGTGCCAGCATCTCTGGGGCCGCAACTTCGAGCTCCTACGAGCAGTACTTC.

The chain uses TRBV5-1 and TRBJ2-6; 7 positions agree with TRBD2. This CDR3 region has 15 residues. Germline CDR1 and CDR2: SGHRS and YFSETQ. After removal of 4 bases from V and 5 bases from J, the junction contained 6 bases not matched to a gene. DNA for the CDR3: TGCGCCAGCAGCCGAGGGACTACTCGGGCCAACGTCCTGACTTTC. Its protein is CASSRGTTRANVLTF.

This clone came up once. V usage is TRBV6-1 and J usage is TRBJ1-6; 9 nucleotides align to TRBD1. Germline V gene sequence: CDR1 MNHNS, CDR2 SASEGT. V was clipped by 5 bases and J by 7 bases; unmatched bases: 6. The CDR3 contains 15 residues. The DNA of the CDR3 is TGTGCCAGCAGTATACAGGGGGCACGGAATTCACCCCTCCACTTT. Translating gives CASSIQGARNSPLHF.

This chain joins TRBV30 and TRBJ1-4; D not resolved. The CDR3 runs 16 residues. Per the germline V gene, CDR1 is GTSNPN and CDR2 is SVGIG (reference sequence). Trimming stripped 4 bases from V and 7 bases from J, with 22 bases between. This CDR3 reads CAWTPGGPRRGEKLFF. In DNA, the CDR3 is TGTGCCTGGACCCCAGGAGGACCCCGGAGAGGTGAAAAACTGTTTTTT.

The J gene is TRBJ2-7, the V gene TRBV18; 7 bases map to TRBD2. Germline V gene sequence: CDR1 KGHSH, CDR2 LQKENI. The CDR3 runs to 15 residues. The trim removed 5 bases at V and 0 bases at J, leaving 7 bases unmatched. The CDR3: CASSGLAESSYEQYF. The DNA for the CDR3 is TGTGCCAGCTCAGGGCTAGCGGAGAGCTCCTACGAGCAGTACTTC. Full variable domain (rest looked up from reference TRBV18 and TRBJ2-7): NAGVMQNPRHLVRRRGQEARLRCSPMKGHSHVYWYRQLPEEGLKFMVYLQKENIIDESGMPKERFSAEFPKEGPSILRIQQVVRGDSAAYFCASSGLAESSYEQYFGPGTRLTVT.

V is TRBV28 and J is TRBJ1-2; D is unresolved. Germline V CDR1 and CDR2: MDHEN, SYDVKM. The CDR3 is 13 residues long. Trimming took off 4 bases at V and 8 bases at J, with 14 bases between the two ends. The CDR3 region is CASSSLPNGGYTF. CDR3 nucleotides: TGTGCCAGCAGTTCACTCCCAAACGGCGGCTACACCTTC.

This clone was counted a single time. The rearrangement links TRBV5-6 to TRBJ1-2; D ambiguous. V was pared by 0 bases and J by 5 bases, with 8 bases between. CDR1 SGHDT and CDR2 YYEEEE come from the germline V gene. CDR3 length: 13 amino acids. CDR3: CASSLETRYGYTF. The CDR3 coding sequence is TGTGCCAGCAGCTTGGAGACGCGGTATGGCTACACCTTC.

The CDR3 nucleotides read TGTGCCAGCTCACCAACAGGGTCTGGCGAGCAGTACTTC. It encodes CASSPTGSGEQYF. The chain is built from TRBV18 and TRBJ2-7; perhaps TRBD1 as D (6 bases). Trimming shortened V by 2 bases and J by 6 bases, and 11 bases separated the two germline ends. The CDR3 loop spans 13 amino acids. Germline CDR1 reads KGHSH; CDR2 reads LQKENI.

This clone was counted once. CDR3 in amino acids: CASSYPGRERYGYTF. CDR3 coding DNA: TGTGCCAGCAGTTACCCCGGCAGGGAGAGATATGGCTACACCTTC. This chain joins TRBV6-6 and TRBJ1-2; D perhaps matches TRBD1 (5 bases). CDR1 and CDR2 from the germline V gene are MNHNY and SVGAGI (reference sequence). V gave up 2 bases and J gave up 5 bases, with 15 bases separating them. This CDR3 spans 15 amino acids.